This entry describes one TCR beta chain. This entry belongs to a study of blood T cell repertoires in COVID-19. The CDR3 is 13 amino acids. With 8 bases removed from V and 4 bases from J, the gap between germline ends came to 14 bases. Germline V CDR1 and CDR2: LGHDT, YNNKEL (reference sequence). The protocol was immunoSEQ multiplex PCR, while the TCRdb copy is restricted to in-frame clones and leaves out a portion. This sample has under 200,000 clones, with roughly 91% found just once. The clonotype was recovered from a man aged 18 to 30 with acute or convalescent COVID-19. V and J are TRBV3-1 (or the pseudogene TRBV3-2) and TRBJ2-5, with D possibly being TRBD2 (5 bases). What was sequenced was peripheral blood. Here the CDR3 DNA reads TGTGCCAGCGCTGGCGGGTCGAGAGAGACCCAGTACTTC. This codes for CASAGGSRETQYF.